The 32 T cell receptor beta chains below come from one sample, sequenced in a study of blood T cell repertoires in COVID-19. The table came from immunoSEQ multiplex PCR; TCRdb's copy has only in-frame clones and leaves some out. This table holds approximately 280,000 clones, about 85% found once. The sequencing sample was made of PBMCs or T cells enriched from blood (not recorded which). These receptors were obtained from a woman aged 45-65 years who had recovered from COVID-19.

The CDR3 protein is CASSGRGLQSYEQYF. The CDR3 nucleotides are TGTGCCAGCAGCGGCAGGGGGCTCCAATCCTACGAGCAGTACTTC. V is TRBV7-2 and J is TRBJ2-7; 8 bases align to TRBD1. Trimming removed 5 bases from V and 1 base from J; junction bases left unmatched: 7. Germline CDR1 is SGHTA and CDR2 is FQGNSA. This CDR3 has 15 amino acids.

The CDR3 DNA follows: TGTGCCAGCAGCGCTATGGTCTCAGGAAACATTCAGTACTTC. It codes for CASSAMVSGNIQYF. The chain is built from TRBV7-9 and TRBJ2-4; D unresolved. Germline V lookup: CDR1 SEHNR, CDR2 FQNEAQ (reference sequence). The CDR3 is 14 amino acids. Trimming removed 5 bases at V and 6 bases at J, with 14 bases between.

This clone appeared once. The chain combines TRBV5-4 with TRBJ2-4; TRBD2 matches 7 bases. The junction had 7 bases not matched to a gene; V was cut back by 0 bases and J by 7 bases. This CDR3 comprises 15 residues. CDR1 and CDR2 from the germline V gene are SGHNT and YYREEE (reference sequence). CDR3 in amino acids: CASSLAGGRRNIQYF. CDR3 DNA: TGTGCCAGCAGCTTGGCGGGGGGTCGGCGGAACATTCAGTACTTC.

The rearrangement links TRBV5-1 to TRBJ2-5, with 9 nucleotides matching TRBD1. This CDR3 contains 17 residues. Germline trimming cut 1 base from V and 2 bases from J; bases unmatched to any gene: 9. Per the germline V gene, CDR1 is SGHRS and CDR2 is YFSETQ. The CDR3 reads CASSLMPGTGTQETQYF. The CDR3 region has the DNA TGCGCCAGCAGCTTGATGCCCGGGACAGGGACGCAAGAGACCCAGTACTTC. The whole variable domain, remainder taken from reference TRBV5-1 and TRBJ2-5, is KAGVTQTPRYLIKTRGQQVTLSCSPISGHRSVSWYQQTPGQGLQFLFEYFSETQRNKGNFPGRFSGRQFSNSRSEMNVSTLELGDSALYLCASSLMPGTGTQETQYFGPGTRLLVL.

The rearrangement uses TRBV15 and TRBJ1-4, with 7 nucleotides matching TRBD1. CDR3 length equals 15 residues. The V gene end was trimmed by 6 bases and the J gene end by 3 bases; junction bases not matched to a gene: 7. The germline CDR1 and CDR2 sequences are LNHNV and YYDKDF (reference sequence). DNA of the CDR3: TGTGCCACCAGTACACAGGGGAGGTCTAATGAAAAACTGTTTTTT. Translating gives CATSTQGRSNEKLFF.

The V and J genes are TRBV18 and TRBJ1-5, with D possibly being TRBD1 (6 bases). This CDR3 has 14 residues. V was trimmed by 4 bases and J by 7 bases, leaving 14 bases between them. Germline values: CDR1 KGHSH, CDR2 LQKENI. The CDR3: CASSHRERGQPQHF. The CDR3, as DNA: TGTGCCAGCTCACACAGGGAAAGAGGCCAGCCCCAGCATTTT.

The rearrangement joins TRBV7-8 to TRBJ1-2, with TRBD1 matching 9 bases. This CDR3 comprises 15 residues. V gave up 1 base and J gave up 5 bases; unmatched junction bases: 5. From germline, CDR1 is SGHVS and CDR2 FQNEAQ. The CDR3 spells CASSLGDRELYGYTF. CDR3 DNA sequence: TGTGCCAGCAGCTTAGGGGACAGGGAACTGTATGGCTACACCTTC.

The chain employs TRBV4-2 and TRBJ2-1; TRBD1 might be the D (6 bases). The germline gives CDR1 LGHNA, CDR2 YNFKEQ. The V end was cut by 0 bases, the J end by 7 bases, with 10 bases between. CDR3 length equals 14 residues. The CDR3 coding sequence is TGTGCCAGCAGCCAAGATCAGGGGTTGAATGAGCAGTTCTTC. Amino acid sequence: CASSQDQGLNEQFF.

The rearrangement links TRBV29-1 to TRBJ2-2; tentative D call: TRBD1 (6 bases). Trimming took off 7 bases at V and 6 bases at J, with 12 bases between the two ends. The CDR3 loop spans 12 amino acids. Germline CDR1 and CDR2: SQVTM and ANQGSEA. This chain's CDR3 is CSASAGAGELFF. DNA for the CDR3: TGCAGCGCAAGTGCAGGGGCCGGGGAGCTGTTTTTT.

The rearrangement uses TRBV10-1 and TRBJ2-3; the match to TRBD1 covers 7 bases. Germline loops: CDR1 WNHNN, CDR2 SYGVQD (reference sequence). The CDR3 has 16 residues. The V and J ends lost 5 bases and 2 bases, in that order; junction bases with no gene match: 10. CDR3 amino acids: CASSTTGALNTDTQYF. The CDR3 DNA sequence: TGCGCCAGCAGTACCACAGGGGCCCTAAACACAGATACGCAGTATTTT.

The rearrangement joins TRBV19 to TRBJ1-6; D gene ambiguous. Germline V CDR1 and CDR2: LNHDA, SQIVND (reference sequence). The CDR3 is made up of 17 amino acids. Trimming took off 2 bases at V and 7 bases at J, with 18 bases between the two ends. Here the CDR3 reads CASSISTSRAENSPLHF. The CDR3 nucleotides read TGTGCCAGTAGTATATCGACATCGAGGGCAGAGAATTCACCCCTCCACTTT.

This clone was found a few times. The J gene is TRBJ2-7, the V gene TRBV19; 12 bases are a match to TRBD1. With 4 bases clipped from V and 6 bases from J, the junction kept 7 bases outside the gene matches. The CDR3 extends over 15 amino acids. Germline loops: CDR1 LNHDA, CDR2 SQIVND (reference sequence). DNA for the CDR3: TGTGCCAGTAGTACCGGGACAGGGGGCGGTGGCGAGCAGTACTTC. Its protein is CASSTGTGGGGEQYF. The full variable domain, rest sourced from reference TRBV19 and TRBJ2-7, is DGGITQSPKYLFRKEGQNVTLSCEQNLNHDAMYWYRQDPGQGLRLIYYSQIVNDFQKGDIAEGYSVSREKKESFPLTVTSAQKNPTAFYLCASSTGTGGGGEQYFGPGTRLTVT.

This sequence joins TRBV6-5 and TRBJ2-3; D gene unclear. CDR3 length: 13 amino acids. The germline V gene has CDR1 MNHEY and CDR2 SVGAGI. The V gene lost 6 bases and the J gene lost 1 base, with 8 bases spanning the gap. The CDR3 DNA is TGTGCCAGCAGGTCACTCCGCACAGATACGCAGTATTTT. It encodes CASRSLRTDTQYF.

The CDR3 coding sequence is TGTGCCAGCAGCTTGGGCAGGATGGGCACTGAAGCTTTCTTT. Translation: CASSLGRMGTEAFF. The V gene is TRBV5-6, the J gene TRBJ1-1; unclear D gene. The CDR3 totals 14 residues. V lost 0 bases to trimming and J lost 4 bases, with 10 bases between them. The germline V gene encodes CDR1 SGHDT and CDR2 YYEEEE.

This chain links TRBV30 with TRBJ2-7, with a weak D call TRBD2 (5 bases). Trimming took off 6 bases at V and 9 bases at J, with 21 bases between the two ends. The CDR3 extends over 13 amino acids. The V gene's germline CDR1 is GTSNPN and CDR2 SVGIG (reference sequence). The CDR3 loop reads CACASSYQAGQYF. The CDR3 nucleotides are TGTGCCTGCGCATCGTCCTATCAGGCGGGGCAGTACTTC. Using reference TRBV30 and TRBJ2-7 for the parts outside the CDR3, the full variable domain is SQTIHQWPATLVQPVGSPLSLECTVEGTSNPNLYWYRQAAGRGLQLLFYSVGIGQISSEVPQNLSASRPQDRQFILSSKKLLLSDSGFYLCACASSYQAGQYFGPGTRLTVT.

This clone was recorded only once. V and J are TRBV3-1 (or the pseudogene TRBV3-2) and TRBJ2-7; 12 nucleotides align to TRBD2. V shed 0 bases and J 3 bases; nucleotides not matched to a gene: 3. Germline assignment: CDR1 LGHDT and CDR2 YNNKEL (reference sequence). CDR3 length: 16 residues. This CDR3 reads CASSQDSSGGDYEQYF. The DNA for the CDR3 is TGTGCCAGCAGCCAAGATTCTAGCGGGGGGGACTACGAGCAGTACTTC.

The rearrangement uses TRBV6-1 and TRBJ2-4; D is uncertain. V lost 1 base to trimming and J lost 1 base, with 5 bases between them. The CDR3 totals 14 residues. CDR1 is MNHNS, CDR2 SASEGT, per germline. CDR3 in amino acids: CASSEGHAKNIQYF. The CDR3, as DNA: TGTGCCAGCAGTGAAGGACATGCCAAAAACATTCAGTACTTC.

This clone was seen only once. The chain links TRBV19 to TRBJ1-5, with D possibly being TRBD1 (6 bases). V was pared by 6 bases and J by 4 bases, with 13 bases between. The CDR3 runs to 14 residues. The germline V gene encodes CDR1 LNHDA and CDR2 SQIVND (reference sequence). CDR3 sequence (DNA): TGTGCCAGTAGCCCACACAGGGTTAATCAGCCCCAGCATTTT. It yields the protein CASSPHRVNQPQHF.

The chain employs TRBV19 and TRBJ1-2; D unresolved. The CDR3 spans 15 residues. V was shortened by 4 bases and J by 8 bases, with 20 bases between the two germline ends. CDR1 is LNHDA and CDR2 is SQIVND in the germline V gene (reference sequence). CDR3 in DNA: TGTGCCAGTAGTACCCGACGAGCTGGCGAGGCAGGCTACACCTTC. Protein sequence: CASSTRRAGEAGYTF.

The chain employs TRBV27 and TRBJ1-5, with a weak D call TRBD1 (5 bases). This CDR3 comprises 14 residues. V was clipped by 3 bases and J by 7 bases, with 13 bases between them. The germline CDR1 and CDR2 sequences are MNHEY and SMNVEV (reference sequence). CDR3 residues: CASSLAGLYQPQHF. In DNA form, the CDR3 reads TGTGCCAGCAGTTTGGCGGGGCTATACCAGCCCCAGCATTTT.

This clone was picked up one time. The chain uses TRBV11-2 and TRBJ1-4; TRBD1 matches 11 bases. Germline CDR1 and CDR2: SGHAT and FQNNGV. After removal of 5 bases from V and 6 bases from J, the junction contained 8 bases not matched to a gene. The CDR3 has 16 amino acids. Written as DNA, the CDR3 is TGTGCCAGCAGCCGAAACGGACAGGGGGCGGATGAAAAACTGTTTTTT. Translated, it gives CASSRNGQGADEKLFF. Full variable domain (outside the CDR3, taken from reference TRBV11-2 and TRBJ1-4): EAGVAQSPRYKIIEKRQSVAFWCNPISGHATLYWYQQILGQGPKLLIQFQNNGVVDDSQLPKDRFSAERLKGVDSTLKIQPAKLEDSAVYLCASSRNGQGADEKLFFGSGTQLSVL.

The J gene is TRBJ1-1, the V gene TRBV4-3; D remains unclear. The CDR3 is 13 amino acids. V lost 1 base and J lost 6, with 9 bases in between. CDR1 is LGHNA, CDR2 YSLEER, per germline. CDR3 sequence: CASSQAERSEAFF. The CDR3 region has the DNA TGCGCCAGCAGCCAAGCCGAACGGTCTGAAGCTTTCTTT.

This chain joins TRBV27 and TRBJ1-2; no firm D call. V was shortened by 0 bases and J by 4 bases, with 18 bases between the two germline ends. There are 17 residues in the CDR3. The germline V gene has CDR1 MNHEY and CDR2 SMNVEV (reference sequence). This CDR3 is CASSLSGRLGLSYGYTF. As DNA, the CDR3 is TGTGCCAGCAGTTTATCGGGCCGGCTCGGCCTGTCCTATGGCTACACCTTC.

The chain couples TRBV29-1 to TRBJ1-1; 8 positions agree with TRBD1. The germline V gene has CDR1 SQVTM and CDR2 ANQGSEA. Trimming took 2 bases from V and 1 from J; bases not matched to a gene: 0. The CDR3 has 13 amino acids. The CDR3 is CSVETGGNTEAFF. CDR3 nucleotides: TGCAGCGTTGAAACAGGGGGGAACACTGAAGCTTTCTTT.

V gene TRBV12-3 or TRBV12-4 combines with J gene TRBJ1-2, with TRBD1 matching 7 bases. The CDR3 is 13 residues long. Trimming cost V 6 bases and J 4 bases; bases outside gene matches: 5. The CDR3 is CASRRTGVYGYTF. The CDR3 bases are TGTGCCAGCAGACGAACAGGGGTCTATGGCTACACCTTC.

The gene calls are TRBV5-8 and TRBJ1-1; TRBD1 might be the D (5 bases). The V end lost 4 bases, the J end lost 8 bases, and 12 bases lay between the germline ends. Germline-derived CDR1 and CDR2 are SGHTS and YDEGEE. The CDR3 has 12 residues. CDR3 DNA sequence: TGTGCCAGCAGCCCCCCGACAGACGAAGCTTTCTTT. Amino acid sequence: CASSPPTDEAFF. Full variable domain (outside the CDR3, taken from reference TRBV5-8 and TRBJ1-1): EAGVTQSPTHLIKTRGQQATLRCSPISGHTSVYWYQQALGLGLQFLLWYDEGEERNRGNFPPRFSGRQFPNYSSELNVNALELEDSALYLCASSPPTDEAFFGQGTRLTVV.

The chain carries TRBV3-1 (or the pseudogene TRBV3-2) and TRBJ1-2; D unclear. This CDR3 has 15 residues. Germline CDR1 LGHDT, CDR2 YNNKEL (reference sequence). Trimming shortened V by 0 bases and J by 6 bases, and 14 bases separated the two germline ends. Here the CDR3 DNA reads TGTGCCAGCAGCCAAGAAGCCCTTCCGGCGGATGGCTACACCTTC. Translating gives CASSQEALPADGYTF.

V is TRBV12-3 or TRBV12-4 and J is TRBJ1-4, with D unclear. Between the trimmed V and J ends, which lost 6 bases and 7 bases, there was a span of 9 bases. The CDR3 has 12 amino acids. The CDR3 protein is CASSREAEKLFF. CDR3 nucleotides: TGTGCCAGCAGCCGTGAGGCTGAAAAACTGTTTTTT.

V gene TRBV5-1 combines with J gene TRBJ1-1, with 8 nucleotides matching TRBD1. This CDR3 is 15 amino acids long. The V segment lost 6 bases and the J segment 1 base; nucleotides outside the gene matches: 8. Germline V CDR1 and CDR2: SGHRS, YFSETQ. The CDR3: CASTGGGGENTEAFF. Here the CDR3 DNA reads TGCGCCAGCACAGGGGGCGGAGGGGAGAACACTGAAGCTTTCTTT.

This sequence joins TRBV6-5 and TRBJ1-6, with 12 bases aligning to TRBD1. Germline V gene data show CDR1 as MNHEY and CDR2 as SVGAGI. The CDR3 runs to 15 residues. V was clipped by 6 bases and J by 11 bases; unmatched bases: 8. CDR3 sequence (DNA): TGTGCCAGCAGACGAACCGGGACAGGGGGCACACCCCTCCACTTT. It yields the protein CASRRTGTGGTPLHF.

V is TRBV7-6 and J is TRBJ2-5; 8 positions agree with TRBD1. Looked up from germline, CDR1 is SGHVS and CDR2 is FNYEAQ. The CDR3 covers 15 residues. J was trimmed by 5 bases and V by 5 bases; bases with no gene match: 10. The CDR3 nucleotides are TGTGCCAGCAGCATACACACCAGGGGGCTGGAGACCCAGTACTTC. Its translation: CASSIHTRGLETQYF.

The rearrangement uses TRBV19 and TRBJ2-1, with D perhaps TRBD1 (6 bases). The CDR3 is 15 amino acids. Germline V gives CDR1 LNHDA, CDR2 SQIVND (reference sequence). V was pared by 6 bases and J by 0 bases, with 12 bases between. CDR3 region: CASRTDRSSYNEQFF. DNA for the CDR3: TGTGCCAGTAGAACTGACAGGAGCTCCTACAATGAGCAGTTCTTC. Combining the CDR3 with reference TRBV19 and TRBJ2-1 gives the whole variable domain DGGITQSPKYLFRKEGQNVTLSCEQNLNHDAMYWYRQDPGQGLRLIYYSQIVNDFQKGDIAEGYSVSREKKESFPLTVTSAQKNPTAFYLCASRTDRSSYNEQFFGPGTRLTVL.